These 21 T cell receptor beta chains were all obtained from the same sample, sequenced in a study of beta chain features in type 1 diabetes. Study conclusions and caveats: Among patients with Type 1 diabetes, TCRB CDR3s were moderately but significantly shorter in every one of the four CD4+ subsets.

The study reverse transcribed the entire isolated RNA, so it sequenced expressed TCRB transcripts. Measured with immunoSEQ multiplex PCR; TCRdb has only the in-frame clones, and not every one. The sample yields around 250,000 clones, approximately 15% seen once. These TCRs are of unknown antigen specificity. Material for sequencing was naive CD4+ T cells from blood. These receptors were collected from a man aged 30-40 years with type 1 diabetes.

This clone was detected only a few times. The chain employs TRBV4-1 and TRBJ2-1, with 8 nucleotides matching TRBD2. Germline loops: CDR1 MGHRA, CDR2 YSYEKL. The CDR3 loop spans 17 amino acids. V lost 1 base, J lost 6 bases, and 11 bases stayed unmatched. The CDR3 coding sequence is TGCGCCAGCAGCCAAGGAGCGGGGGAAACTTACGGCAATGAGCAGTTCTTC. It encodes CASSQGAGETYGNEQFF.

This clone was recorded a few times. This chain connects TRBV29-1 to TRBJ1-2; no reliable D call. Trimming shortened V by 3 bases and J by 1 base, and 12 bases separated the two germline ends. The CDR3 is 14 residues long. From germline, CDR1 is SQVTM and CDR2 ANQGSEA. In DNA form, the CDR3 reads TGCAGCGTTGAGATACCCAGGAATAACTATGGCTACACCTTC. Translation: CSVEIPRNNYGYTF.

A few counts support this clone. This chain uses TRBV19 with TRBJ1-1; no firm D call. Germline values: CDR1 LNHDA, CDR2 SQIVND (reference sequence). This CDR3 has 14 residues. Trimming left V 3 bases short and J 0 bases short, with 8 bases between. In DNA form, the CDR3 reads TGTGCCAGTAGTATGGGCAGTATGAACACTGAAGCTTTCTTT. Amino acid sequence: CASSMGSMNTEAFF.

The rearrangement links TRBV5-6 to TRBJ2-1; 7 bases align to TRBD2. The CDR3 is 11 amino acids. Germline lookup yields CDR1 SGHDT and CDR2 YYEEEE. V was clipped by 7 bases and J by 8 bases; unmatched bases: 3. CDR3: CASGAGYEQFF. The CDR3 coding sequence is TGTGCCAGCGGAGCGGGGTATGAGCAGTTCTTC.

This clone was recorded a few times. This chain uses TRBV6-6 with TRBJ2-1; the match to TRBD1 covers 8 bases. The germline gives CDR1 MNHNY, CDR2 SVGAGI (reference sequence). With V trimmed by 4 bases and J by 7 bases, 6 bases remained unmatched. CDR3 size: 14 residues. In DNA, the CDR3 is TGTGCCAGCAGTTCGACAGGGGTTGCTAATGAGCAGTTCTTC. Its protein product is CASSSTGVANEQFF.

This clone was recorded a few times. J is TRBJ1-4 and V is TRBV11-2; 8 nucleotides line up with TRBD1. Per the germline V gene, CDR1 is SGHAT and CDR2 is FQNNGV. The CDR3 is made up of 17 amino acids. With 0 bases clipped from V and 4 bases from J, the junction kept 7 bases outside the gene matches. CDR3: CASSLDNRQGYNEKLFF. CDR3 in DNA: TGTGCCAGCAGCTTAGATAACCGACAGGGGTATAATGAAAAACTGTTTTTT.

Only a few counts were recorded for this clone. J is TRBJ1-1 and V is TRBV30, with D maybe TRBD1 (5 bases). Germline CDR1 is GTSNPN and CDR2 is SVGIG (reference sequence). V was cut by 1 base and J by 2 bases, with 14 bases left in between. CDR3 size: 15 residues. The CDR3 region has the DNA TGTGCCTGGAGTGGCCAGGCGGGGGTAAACACTGAAGCTTTCTTT. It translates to CAWSGQAGVNTEAFF.

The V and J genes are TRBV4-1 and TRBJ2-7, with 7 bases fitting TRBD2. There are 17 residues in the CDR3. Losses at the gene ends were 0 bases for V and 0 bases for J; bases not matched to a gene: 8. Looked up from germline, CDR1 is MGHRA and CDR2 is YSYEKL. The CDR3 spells CASSQESLAVSSYEQYF. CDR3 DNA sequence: TGCGCCAGCAGCCAAGAAAGTCTAGCGGTAAGCTCCTACGAGCAGTACTTC.

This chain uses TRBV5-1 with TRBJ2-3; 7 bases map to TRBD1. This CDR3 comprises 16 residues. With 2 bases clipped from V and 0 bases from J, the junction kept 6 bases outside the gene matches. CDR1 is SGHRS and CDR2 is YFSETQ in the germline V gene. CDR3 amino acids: CASSFGTALSTDTQYF. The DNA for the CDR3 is TGCGCCAGCAGCTTCGGGACAGCCCTGAGCACAGATACGCAGTATTTT.

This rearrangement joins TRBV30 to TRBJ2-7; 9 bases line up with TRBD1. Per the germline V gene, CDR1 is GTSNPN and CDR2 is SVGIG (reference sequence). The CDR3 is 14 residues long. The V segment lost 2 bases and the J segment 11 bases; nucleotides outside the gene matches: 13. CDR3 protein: CAWSPGQGGTSKYF. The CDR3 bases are TGTGCCTGGAGTCCGGGACAGGGAGGTACGAGCAAGTACTTC.

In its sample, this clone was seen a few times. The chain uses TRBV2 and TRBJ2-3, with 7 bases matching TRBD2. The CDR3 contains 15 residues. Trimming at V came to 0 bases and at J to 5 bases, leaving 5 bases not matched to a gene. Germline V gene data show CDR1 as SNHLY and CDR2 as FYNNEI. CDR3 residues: CASSEAQGREDTQYF. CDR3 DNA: TGTGCCAGCAGTGAAGCCCAAGGGAGGGAAGATACGCAGTATTTT.

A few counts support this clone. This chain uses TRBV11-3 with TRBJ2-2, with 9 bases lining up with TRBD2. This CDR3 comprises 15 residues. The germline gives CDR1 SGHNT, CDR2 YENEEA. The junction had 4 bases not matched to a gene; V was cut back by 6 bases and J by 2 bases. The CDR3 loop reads CASRSGGLNTGELFF. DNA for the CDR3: TGTGCCAGCAGGAGCGGGGGGCTAAACACCGGGGAGCTGTTTTTT.

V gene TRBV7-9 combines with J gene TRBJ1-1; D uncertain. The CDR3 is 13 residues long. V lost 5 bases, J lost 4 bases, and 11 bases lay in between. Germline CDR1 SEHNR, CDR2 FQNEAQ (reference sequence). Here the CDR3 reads CASSPRPGTEAFF. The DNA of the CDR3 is TGTGCCAGCAGCCCTCGTCCGGGCACTGAAGCTTTCTTT.

Written as DNA, the CDR3 is TGTGCCAGCAGTACCCAGGTTTCGAATACGCAGTATTTT. Translating gives CASSTQVSNTQYF. The chain joins TRBV6-5 to TRBJ2-3; D unresolved. CDR1 MNHEY and CDR2 SVGAGI come from the germline V gene. Trimming pared 5 bases from V and 7 bases from J, leaving 13 bases between. This CDR3 region has 13 residues.

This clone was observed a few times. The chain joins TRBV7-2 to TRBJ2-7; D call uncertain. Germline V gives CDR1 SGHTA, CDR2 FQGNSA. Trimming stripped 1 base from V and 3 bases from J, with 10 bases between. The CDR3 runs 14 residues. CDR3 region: CASSLGGMFYEQYF. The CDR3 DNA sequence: TGTGCCAGCAGCTTAGGAGGCATGTTCTACGAGCAGTACTTC.

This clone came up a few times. The CDR3 is CASSAGQGTGELFF. The CDR3 bases are TGTGCCAGCAGTGCCGGACAGGGGACCGGGGAGCTGTTTTTT. The rearrangement uses TRBV6-5 and TRBJ2-2, with TRBD1 matching 9 bases. Germline trimming cut 5 bases from V and 5 bases from J; bases unmatched to any gene: 3. This CDR3 is 14 amino acids long. CDR1 MNHEY and CDR2 SVGAGI come from the germline V gene.

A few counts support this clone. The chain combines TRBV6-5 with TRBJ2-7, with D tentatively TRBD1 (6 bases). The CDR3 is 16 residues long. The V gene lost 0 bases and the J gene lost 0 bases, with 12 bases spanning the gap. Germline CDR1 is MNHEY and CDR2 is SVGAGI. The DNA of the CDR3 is TGTGCCAGCAGTTACTCTGGGACACTGAGCTCCTACGAGCAGTACTTC. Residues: CASSYSGTLSSYEQYF.

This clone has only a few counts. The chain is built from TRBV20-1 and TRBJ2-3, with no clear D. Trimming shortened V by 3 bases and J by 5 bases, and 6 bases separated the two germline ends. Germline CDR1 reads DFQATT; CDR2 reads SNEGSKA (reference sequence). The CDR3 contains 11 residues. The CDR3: CSASSGDTQYF. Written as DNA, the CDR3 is TGCAGTGCTAGCTCCGGAGATACGCAGTATTTT.

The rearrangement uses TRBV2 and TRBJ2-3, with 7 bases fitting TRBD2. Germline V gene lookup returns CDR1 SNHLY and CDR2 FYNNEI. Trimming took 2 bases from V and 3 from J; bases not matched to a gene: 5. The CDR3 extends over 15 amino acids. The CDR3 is CASSERASGTDTQYF. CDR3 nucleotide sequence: TGTGCCAGCAGTGAACGGGCTAGCGGAACAGATACGCAGTATTTT. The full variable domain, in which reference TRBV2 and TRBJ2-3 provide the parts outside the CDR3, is EPEVTQTPSHQVTQMGQEVILRCVPISNHLYFYWYRQILGQKVEFLVSFYNNEISEKSEIFDDQFSVERPDGSNFTLKIRSTKLEDSAMYFCASSERASGTDTQYFGPGTRLTVL.

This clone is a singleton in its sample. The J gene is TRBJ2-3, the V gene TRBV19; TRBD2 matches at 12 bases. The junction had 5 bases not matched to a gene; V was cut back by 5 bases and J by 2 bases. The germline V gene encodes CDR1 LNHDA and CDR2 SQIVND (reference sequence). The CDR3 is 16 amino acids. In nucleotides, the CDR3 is TGTGCCAGTAGTCTTACTAGCGGGGGGCTCACAGATACGCAGTATTTT. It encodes CASSLTSGGLTDTQYF. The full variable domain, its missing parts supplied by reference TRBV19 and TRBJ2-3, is DGGITQSPKYLFRKEGQNVTLSCEQNLNHDAMYWYRQDPGQGLRLIYYSQIVNDFQKGDIAEGYSVSREKKESFPLTVTSAQKNPTAFYLCASSLTSGGLTDTQYFGPGTRLTVL.

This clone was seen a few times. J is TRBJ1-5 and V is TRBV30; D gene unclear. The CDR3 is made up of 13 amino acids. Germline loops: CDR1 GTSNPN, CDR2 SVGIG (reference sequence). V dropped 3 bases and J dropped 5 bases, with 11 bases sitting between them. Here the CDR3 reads CAWRGGFDQPQHF. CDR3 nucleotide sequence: TGTGCCTGGAGGGGAGGGTTTGATCAGCCCCAGCATTTT.